This T cell receptor beta chain was sequenced for a study of PD-L1 blockade in urothelial cancer. About the research overall: Patients had undergone 0 to 3 prior chemotherapy regimens. Blood was subjected to analysis at 3 weeks (second dose) and 6 weeks following treatment start. General observations from the study: Lower pretreatment blood TCR clonality, under the median, predicted better survival, researchers reported.

On this clone: Its antigen is still unknown.

The J segment lost 13 bases and the V segment lost 2 bases, leaving 12 bases of the junction unmatched. This CDR3 region has 16 residues. Germline values: CDR1 MRHNA, CDR2 SNTAGT. The assay was immunoSEQ multiplex PCR, and TCRdb's table has in-frame clones only and misses some. The sample consists of about 41,000 clones, 65% to 85% of them appearing once. Material: PBMCs, obtained around atezolizumab (anti-PD-L1) treatment. The clonotype comes from a man aged 60-69 years with urothelial cancer. The rearrangement uses TRBV6-4 and TRBJ2-1; 12 bases are a match to TRBD1. The CDR3 DNA reads TGTGCCAGCAGTGACACGCCGGGACAGGGGGCGCTTGAACAGTTCTTC. It encodes CASSDTPGQGALEQFF.